This paragraph reports one T cell receptor beta chain. The antigen is undetermined. The CDR3 consists of 15 residues. The V end lost 2 bases, the J end lost 8 bases, and 17 bases lay between the germline ends. The germline gives CDR1 SGHRS, CDR2 YFSETQ. The sample is drawn from a study of naive and memory T cell subsets. Study-level points and caveats: A few larger clonotypes appeared in naive repertoires, especially CD8, possibly memory cells re-expressing CD45RA. Diversity fell and Gini index rose from naive through CM, EM, EMRA. No ground truth validated the naive and memory repertoire findings. Over 95% of naive TCR sequences appeared only once after error correction, unlike memory subsets.

Separate alpha and beta amplification began at the second PCR step. The beta constant-region primer was an equimolar mix of two oligonucleotides covering TRBC1 and TRBC2. Ligated cDNA was amplified by four rounds of PCR with nested alpha and beta constant-region primers and SP2. A single record per CDR3 protein comes from TCRdb applying MiXCR to the UMI-ligation and nested PCR reads. Of 150,000 or so distinct CDR3 sequences in the sample, 20% to 25% were seen once. This clonotype originated in a human donor in good health. Sequencing used naive CD4+ T cells from blood. The chain joins TRBV5-1 to TRBJ2-1; D possibly matches TRBD1 or TRBD2 (6 bases each). CDR3 in amino acids: CASSLRGLPGDEQFF. In DNA, the CDR3 is TGCGCCAGCAGCTTACGGGGGCTACCAGGGGATGAGCAGTTCTTC.